The clone carrying this TCR beta chain showed up just once. Other DNA variants within this sample encode the same CDR3. The data originate from a study of blood T cell repertoires in COVID-19. Study-level information: Samples representing acute and convalescent COVID-19 were sourced from the United States, Italy and Spain. PBMCs, B-cell-depleted T cells, or T cells provided the cDNA or gDNA that made up the material.

This CDR3 is 15 amino acids long. Germline V CDR1 and CDR2: MNHEY, SVGEGT. V dropped 6 bases and J dropped 4; count of bases not matched to a gene: 6. As handled by the study authors: Reference gene primer amplification gave estimated nucleated cell counts. The table came from immunoSEQ multiplex PCR; TCRdb's copy has only in-frame clones and leaves some out. Clone size and the V and J calls come from that table; the DNA yielded D and trimming. Found here are 250,000 to 350,000 clones, more than 70% of them singletons; the top ten hold 10% to 12%. A Seattle source enrolled patients during active infection and followed them longitudinally.

The chain joins TRBV6-2 or TRBV6-3 to TRBJ2-1, with TRBD2 matching 10 bases. Sequencing was carried out using peripheral blood. The origin of this receptor is a woman in her twenties or thirties with COVID-19, enrolled during active disease. Here the CDR3 DNA reads TGTGCCAGCAGCCGAAGGACTAGCGGTTACAATGAGCAGTTCTTC. Protein sequence: CASSRRTSGYNEQFF.